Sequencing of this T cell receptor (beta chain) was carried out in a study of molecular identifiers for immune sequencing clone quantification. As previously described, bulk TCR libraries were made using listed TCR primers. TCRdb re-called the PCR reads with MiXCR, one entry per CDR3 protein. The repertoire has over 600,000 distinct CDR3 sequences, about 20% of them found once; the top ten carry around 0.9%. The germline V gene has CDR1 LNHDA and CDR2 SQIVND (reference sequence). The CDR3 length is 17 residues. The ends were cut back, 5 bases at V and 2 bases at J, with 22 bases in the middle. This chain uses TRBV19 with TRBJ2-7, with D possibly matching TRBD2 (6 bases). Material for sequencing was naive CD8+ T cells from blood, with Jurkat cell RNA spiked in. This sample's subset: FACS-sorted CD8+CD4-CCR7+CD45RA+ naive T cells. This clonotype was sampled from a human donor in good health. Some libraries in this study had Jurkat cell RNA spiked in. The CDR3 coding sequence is TGTGCCAGTAGTCCAGGAGGGCGGACTTTTCCCCCCTACGAGCAGTACTTC. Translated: CASSPGGRTFPPYEQYF.